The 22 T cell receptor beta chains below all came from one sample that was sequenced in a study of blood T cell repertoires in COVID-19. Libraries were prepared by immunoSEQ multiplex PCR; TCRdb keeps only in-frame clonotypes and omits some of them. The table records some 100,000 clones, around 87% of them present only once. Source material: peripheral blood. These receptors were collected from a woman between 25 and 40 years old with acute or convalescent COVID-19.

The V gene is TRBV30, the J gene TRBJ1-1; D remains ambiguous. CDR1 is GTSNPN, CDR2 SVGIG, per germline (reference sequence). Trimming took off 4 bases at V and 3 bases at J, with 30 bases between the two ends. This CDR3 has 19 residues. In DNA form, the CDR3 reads TGTGCCTGGAACTTGGTAGAGTCCAAACGGACCCGCGGGGACACTGAAGCTTTCTTT. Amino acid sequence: CAWNLVESKRTRGDTEAFF.

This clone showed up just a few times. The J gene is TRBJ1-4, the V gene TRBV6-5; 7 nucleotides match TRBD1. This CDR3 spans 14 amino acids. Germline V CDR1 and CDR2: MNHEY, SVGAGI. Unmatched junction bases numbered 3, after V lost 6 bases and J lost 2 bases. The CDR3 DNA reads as TGTGCCAGCAGACAGGGGTTGACTAATGAAAAACTGTTTTTT. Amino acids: CASRQGLTNEKLFF.

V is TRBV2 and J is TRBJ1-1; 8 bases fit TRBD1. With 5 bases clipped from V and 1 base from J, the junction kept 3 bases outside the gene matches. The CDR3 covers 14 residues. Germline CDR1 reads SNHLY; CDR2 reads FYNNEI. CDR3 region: CASSKQGGNTEAFF. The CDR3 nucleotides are TGTGCCAGCAGTAAACAGGGGGGGAACACTGAAGCTTTCTTT.

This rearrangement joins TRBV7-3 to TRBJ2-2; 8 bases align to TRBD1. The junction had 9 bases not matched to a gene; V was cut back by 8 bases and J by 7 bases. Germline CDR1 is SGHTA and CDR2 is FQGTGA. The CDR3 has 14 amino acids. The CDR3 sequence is CASAPGGGYGELFF. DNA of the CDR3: TGTGCCAGCGCTCCAGGGGGCGGATACGGGGAGCTGTTTTTT.

The CDR3: CASSRPGSGQPQHF. The CDR3 DNA sequence: TGTGCCAGCAGTAGACCAGGGTCAGGTCAGCCCCAGCATTTT. V is TRBV6-5 and J is TRBJ1-5; tentatively, D is TRBD1 (5 bases). The V gene lost 5 bases and the J gene lost 6 bases, with 14 bases spanning the gap. The CDR3 sequence is 14 residues long. CDR1 and CDR2 (germline): MNHEY, SVGAGI.

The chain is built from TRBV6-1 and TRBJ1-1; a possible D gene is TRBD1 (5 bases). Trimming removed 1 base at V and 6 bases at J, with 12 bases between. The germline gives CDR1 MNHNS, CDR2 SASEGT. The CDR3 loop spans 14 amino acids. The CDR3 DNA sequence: TGTGCCAGCAGTGAAGTAGGCCAGGGCTCTGAAGCTTTCTTT. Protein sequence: CASSEVGQGSEAFF.

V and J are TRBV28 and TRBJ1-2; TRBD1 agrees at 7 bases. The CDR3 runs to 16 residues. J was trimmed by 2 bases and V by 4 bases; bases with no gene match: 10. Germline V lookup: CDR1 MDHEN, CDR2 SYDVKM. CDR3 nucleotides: TGTGCCAGCAGTTCCCCGACCCCGGACAGGAACTATGGCTACACCTTC. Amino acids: CASSSPTPDRNYGYTF.

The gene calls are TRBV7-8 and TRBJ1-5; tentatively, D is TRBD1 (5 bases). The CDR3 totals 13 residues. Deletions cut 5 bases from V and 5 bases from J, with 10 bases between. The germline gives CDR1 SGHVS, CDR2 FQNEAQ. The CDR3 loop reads CASSLDRDQPQHF. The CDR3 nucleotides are TGTGCCAGCAGCCTCGACAGAGATCAGCCCCAGCATTTT.

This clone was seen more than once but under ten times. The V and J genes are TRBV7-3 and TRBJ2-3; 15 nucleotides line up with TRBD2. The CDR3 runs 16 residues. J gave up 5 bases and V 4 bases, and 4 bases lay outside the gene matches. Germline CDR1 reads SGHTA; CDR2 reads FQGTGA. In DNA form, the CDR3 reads TGTGCCAGCAGCTCCGGACTAGCGGGGGGGCAAGATACGCAGTATTTT. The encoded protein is CASSSGLAGGQDTQYF. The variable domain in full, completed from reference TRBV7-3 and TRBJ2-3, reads GAGVSQTPSNKVTEKGKYVELRCDPISGHTALYWYRQSLGQGPEFLIYFQGTGAADDSGLPNDRFFAVRPEGSVSTLKIQRTERGDSAVYLCASSSGLAGGQDTQYFGPGTRLTVL.

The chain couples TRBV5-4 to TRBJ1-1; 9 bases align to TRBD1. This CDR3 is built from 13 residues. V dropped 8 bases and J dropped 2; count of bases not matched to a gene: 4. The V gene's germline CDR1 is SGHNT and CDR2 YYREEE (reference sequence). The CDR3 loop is CASTGGGNTEAFF. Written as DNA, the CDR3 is TGTGCCAGTACAGGGGGCGGTAACACTGAAGCTTTCTTT.

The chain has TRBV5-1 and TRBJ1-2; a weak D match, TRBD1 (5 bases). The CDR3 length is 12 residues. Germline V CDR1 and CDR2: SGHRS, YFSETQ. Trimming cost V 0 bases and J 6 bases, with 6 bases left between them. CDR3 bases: TGCGCCAGCAGCTTGGCGGGGGATGGCTACACCTTC. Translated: CASSLAGDGYTF.

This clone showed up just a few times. The CDR3 DNA is TGTGCCAGCATAACAGTCACAGGGGCTGAAGCTTTCTTT. This sequence encodes CASITVTGAEAFF. The chain recombines TRBV2 with TRBJ1-1, with 7 bases that match TRBD1. The germline CDR1 and CDR2 sequences are SNHLY and FYNNEI. This CDR3 region has 13 residues. J was trimmed by 6 bases and V by 7 bases; bases with no gene match: 8.

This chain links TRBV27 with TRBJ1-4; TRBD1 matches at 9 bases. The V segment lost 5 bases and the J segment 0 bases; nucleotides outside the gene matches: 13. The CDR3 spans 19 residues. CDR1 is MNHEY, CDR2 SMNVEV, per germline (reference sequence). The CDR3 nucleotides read TGTGCCAGCAGTCCATCTCCGGGACAGGGTGAACCAACTAATGAAAAACTGTTTTTT. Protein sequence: CASSPSPGQGEPTNEKLFF.

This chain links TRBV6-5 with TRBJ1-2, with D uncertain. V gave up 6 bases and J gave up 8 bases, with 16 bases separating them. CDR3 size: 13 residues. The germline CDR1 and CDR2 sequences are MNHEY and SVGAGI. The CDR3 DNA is TGTGCCAGCAGCTGGTCTCCCTTACGGGGCTACACCTTC. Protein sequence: CASSWSPLRGYTF.

The chain's CDR3 is CASSSSPTGTGYTF. In nucleotides, the CDR3 is TGTGCCAGCAGTTCGTCACCAACAGGGACTGGCTACACCTTC. The chain has TRBV27 and TRBJ1-2, with a possible D match to TRBD1 (6 bases). The ends were cut back, 4 bases at V and 7 bases at J, with 16 bases in the middle. The germline V gene encodes CDR1 MNHEY and CDR2 SMNVEV (reference sequence). The CDR3 has 14 residues.

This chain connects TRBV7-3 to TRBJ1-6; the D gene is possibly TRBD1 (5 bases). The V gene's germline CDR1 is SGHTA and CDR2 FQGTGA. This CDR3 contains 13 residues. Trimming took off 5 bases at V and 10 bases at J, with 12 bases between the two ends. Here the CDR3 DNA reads TGTGCCAGCAGCAAGGGGATCAACTCACCCCTCCACTTT. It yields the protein CASSKGINSPLHF.

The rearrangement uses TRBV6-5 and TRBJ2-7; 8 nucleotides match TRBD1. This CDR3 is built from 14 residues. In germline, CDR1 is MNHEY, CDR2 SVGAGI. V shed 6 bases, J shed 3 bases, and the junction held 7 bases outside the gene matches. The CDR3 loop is CASRFDRGHYEQYF. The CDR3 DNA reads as TGTGCCAGCAGGTTCGACAGGGGACACTACGAGCAGTACTTC.

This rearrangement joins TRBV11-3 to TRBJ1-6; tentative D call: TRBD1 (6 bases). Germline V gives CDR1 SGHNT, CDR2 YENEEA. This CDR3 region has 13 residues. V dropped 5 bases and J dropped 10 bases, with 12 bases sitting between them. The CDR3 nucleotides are TGTGCCAGCAGCCCCGGGGGGCAATCACCCCTCCACTTT. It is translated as CASSPGGQSPLHF. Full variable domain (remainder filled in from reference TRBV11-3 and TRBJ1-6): EAGVVQSPRYKIIEKKQPVAFWCNPISGHNTLYWYLQNLGQGPELLIRYENEEAVDDSQLPKDRFSAERLKGVDSTLKIQPAELGDSAVYLCASSPGGQSPLHFGNGTRLTVT.

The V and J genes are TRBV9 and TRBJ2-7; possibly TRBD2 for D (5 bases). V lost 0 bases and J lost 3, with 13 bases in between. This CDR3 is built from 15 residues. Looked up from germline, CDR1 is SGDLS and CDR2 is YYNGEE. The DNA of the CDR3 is TGTGCCAGCAGCGTAGGAGGGTCGACCATCTACGAGCAGTACTTC. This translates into CASSVGGSTIYEQYF.

The CDR3 loop is CASSLDSGGSAYEQYF. The DNA for the CDR3 is TGCGCCAGCAGCTTGGACAGCGGGGGGTCCGCCTACGAGCAGTACTTC. V usage is TRBV5-1 and J usage is TRBJ2-7; the match to TRBD2 covers 9 bases. The CDR3 covers 16 residues. Trimming at V came to 0 bases and at J to 2 bases, leaving 6 bases not matched to a gene. Germline V gene sequence: CDR1 SGHRS, CDR2 YFSETQ. Based on the CDR3 plus reference TRBV5-1 and TRBJ2-7, the full variable domain is KAGVTQTPRYLIKTRGQQVTLSCSPISGHRSVSWYQQTPGQGLQFLFEYFSETQRNKGNFPGRFSGRQFSNSRSEMNVSTLELGDSALYLCASSLDSGGSAYEQYFGPGTRLTVT.

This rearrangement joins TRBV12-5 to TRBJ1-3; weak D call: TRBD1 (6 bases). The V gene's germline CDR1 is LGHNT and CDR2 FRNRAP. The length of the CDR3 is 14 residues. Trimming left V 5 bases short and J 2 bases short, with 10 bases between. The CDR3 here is CASGTGLPGNTIYF. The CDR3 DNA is TGTGCTAGTGGTACAGGGTTACCTGGAAACACCATATATTTT.

The CDR3 nucleotides read TGCGCCAGCAGCTTGATTCCCCCGTCTAGCGGGGGAACGTACAATGAGCAGTTCTTC. Translating it yields CASSLIPPSSGGTYNEQFF. J is TRBJ2-1 and V is TRBV5-1; 10 bases agree with TRBD2. CDR1 and CDR2 from the germline V gene are SGHRS and YFSETQ. V was pared by 1 base and J by 4 bases, with 14 bases of the junction left unmatched. The CDR3 has 19 residues.